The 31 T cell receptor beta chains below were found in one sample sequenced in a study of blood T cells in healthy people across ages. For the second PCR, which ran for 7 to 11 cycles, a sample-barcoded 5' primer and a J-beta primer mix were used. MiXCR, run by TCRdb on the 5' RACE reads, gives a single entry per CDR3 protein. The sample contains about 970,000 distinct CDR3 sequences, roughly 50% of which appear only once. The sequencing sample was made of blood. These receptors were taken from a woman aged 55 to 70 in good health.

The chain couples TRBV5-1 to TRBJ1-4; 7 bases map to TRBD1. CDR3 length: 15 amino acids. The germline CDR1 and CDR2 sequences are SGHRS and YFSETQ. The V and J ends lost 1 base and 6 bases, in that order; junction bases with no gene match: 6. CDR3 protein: CASSLSAGTDEKLFF. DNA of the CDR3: TGCGCCAGCAGCTTGTCGGCAGGGACAGATGAAAAACTGTTTTTT.

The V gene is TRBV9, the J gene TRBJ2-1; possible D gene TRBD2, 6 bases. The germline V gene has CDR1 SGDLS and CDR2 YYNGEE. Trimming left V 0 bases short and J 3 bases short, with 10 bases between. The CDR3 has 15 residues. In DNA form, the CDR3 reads TGTGCCAGCAGCGTAGTCGGGGGTTTCTACAATGAGCAGTTCTTC. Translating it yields CASSVVGGFYNEQFF. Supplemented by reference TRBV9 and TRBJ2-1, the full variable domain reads DSGVTQTPKHLITATGQRVTLRCSPRSGDLSVYWYQQSLDQGLQFLIQYYNGEERAKGNILERFSAQQFPDLHSELNLSSLELGDSALYFCASSVVGGFYNEQFFGPGTRLTVL.

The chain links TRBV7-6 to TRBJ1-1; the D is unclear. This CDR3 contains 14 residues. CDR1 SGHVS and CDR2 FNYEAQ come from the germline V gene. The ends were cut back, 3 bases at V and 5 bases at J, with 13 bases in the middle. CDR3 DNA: TGTGCCAGCAGCTTTAACATAGTCGGGACTGAAGCTTTCTTT. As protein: CASSFNIVGTEAFF.

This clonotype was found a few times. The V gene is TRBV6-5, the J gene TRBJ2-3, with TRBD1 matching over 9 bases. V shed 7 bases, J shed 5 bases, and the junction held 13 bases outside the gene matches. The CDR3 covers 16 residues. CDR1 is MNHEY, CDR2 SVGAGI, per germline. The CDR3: CASKTSNRGRVDTQYF. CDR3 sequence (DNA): TGTGCCAGCAAGACAAGTAACAGGGGGCGCGTAGATACGCAGTATTTT.

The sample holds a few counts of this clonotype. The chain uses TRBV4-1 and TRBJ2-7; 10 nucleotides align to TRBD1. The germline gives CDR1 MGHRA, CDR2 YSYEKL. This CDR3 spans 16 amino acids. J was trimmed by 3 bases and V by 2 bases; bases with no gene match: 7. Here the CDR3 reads CASSQPGQGVYYEQYF. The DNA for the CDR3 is TGCGCCAGCAGCCAACCCGGACAGGGGGTCTACTACGAGCAGTACTTC.

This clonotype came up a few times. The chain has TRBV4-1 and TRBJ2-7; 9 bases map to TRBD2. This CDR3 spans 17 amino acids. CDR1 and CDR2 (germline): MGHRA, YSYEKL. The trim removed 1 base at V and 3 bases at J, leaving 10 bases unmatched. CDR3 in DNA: TGCGCCAGCAGCCAAGTGGATTCCGGGACTAGCTTCTACGAGCAGTACTTC. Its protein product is CASSQVDSGTSFYEQYF.

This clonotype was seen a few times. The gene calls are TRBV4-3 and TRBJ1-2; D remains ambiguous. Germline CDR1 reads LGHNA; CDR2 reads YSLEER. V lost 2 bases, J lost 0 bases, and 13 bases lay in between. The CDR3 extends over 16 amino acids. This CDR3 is CASSQSVGRANYGYTF. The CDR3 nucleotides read TGCGCCAGCAGCCAATCAGTCGGACGGGCTAACTATGGCTACACCTTC.

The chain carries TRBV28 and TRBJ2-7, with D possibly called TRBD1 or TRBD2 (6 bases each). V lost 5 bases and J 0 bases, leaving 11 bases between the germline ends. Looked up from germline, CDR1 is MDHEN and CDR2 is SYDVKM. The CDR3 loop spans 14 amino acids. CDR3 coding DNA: TGTGCCAGCAGTCCCGCGGGACACTCCTACGAGCAGTACTTC. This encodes CASSPAGHSYEQYF. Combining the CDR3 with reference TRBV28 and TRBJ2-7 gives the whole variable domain DVKVTQSSRYLVKRTGEKVFLECVQDMDHENMFWYRQDPGLGLRLIYFSYDVKMKEKGDIPEGYSVSREKKERFSLILESASTNQTSMYLCASSPAGHSYEQYFGPGTRLTVT.

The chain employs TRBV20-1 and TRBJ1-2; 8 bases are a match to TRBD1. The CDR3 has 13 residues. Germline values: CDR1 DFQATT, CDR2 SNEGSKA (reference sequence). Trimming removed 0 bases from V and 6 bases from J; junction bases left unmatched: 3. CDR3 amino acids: CSARDQGADGYTF. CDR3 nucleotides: TGCAGTGCTAGAGATCAGGGGGCCGATGGCTACACCTTC.

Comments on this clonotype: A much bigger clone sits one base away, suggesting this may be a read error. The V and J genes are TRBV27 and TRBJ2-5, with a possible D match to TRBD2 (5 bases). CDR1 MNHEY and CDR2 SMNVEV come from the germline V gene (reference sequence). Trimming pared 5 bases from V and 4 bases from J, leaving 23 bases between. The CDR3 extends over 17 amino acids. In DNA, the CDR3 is TGTGCCAGCAGTACAAGAGACGCAGGTCGAGGGCGAGAGACCCAGTACTTC. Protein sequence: CASSTRDAGRGRETQYF.

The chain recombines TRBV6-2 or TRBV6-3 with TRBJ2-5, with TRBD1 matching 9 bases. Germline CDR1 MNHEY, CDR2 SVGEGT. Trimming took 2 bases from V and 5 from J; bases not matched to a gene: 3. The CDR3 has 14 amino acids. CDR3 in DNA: TGTGCCAGCAGTTACCCCGGGACAGGGGAGACCCAGTACTTC. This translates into CASSYPGTGETQYF.

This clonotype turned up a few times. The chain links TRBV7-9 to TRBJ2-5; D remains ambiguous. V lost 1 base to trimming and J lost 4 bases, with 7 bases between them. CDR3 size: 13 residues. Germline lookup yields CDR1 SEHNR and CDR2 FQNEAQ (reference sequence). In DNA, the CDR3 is TGTGCCAGCAGCTTAGACTCCCCAGAGACCCAGTACTTC. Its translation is CASSLDSPETQYF.

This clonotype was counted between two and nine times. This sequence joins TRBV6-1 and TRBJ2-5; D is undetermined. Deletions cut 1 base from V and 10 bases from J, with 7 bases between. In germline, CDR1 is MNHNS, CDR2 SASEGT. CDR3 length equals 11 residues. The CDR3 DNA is TGTGCCAGCAGTGAAGTCCAGTTCCAGTACTTC. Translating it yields CASSEVQFQYF.

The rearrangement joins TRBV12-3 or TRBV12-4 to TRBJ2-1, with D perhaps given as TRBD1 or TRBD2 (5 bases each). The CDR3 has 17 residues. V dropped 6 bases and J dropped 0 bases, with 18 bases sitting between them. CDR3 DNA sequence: TGTGCCAGCAGCCGAACGGCCGGGGCCAGCTCCTACAATGAGCAGTTCTTC. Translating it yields CASSRTAGASSYNEQFF.

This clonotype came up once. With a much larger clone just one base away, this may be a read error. This CDR3 reads CASSLSRPAGIETQYF. DNA for the CDR3: TGTGCCAGCAGCTTGAGCCGACCAGCGGGGATAGAGACCCAGTACTTC. The rearrangement links TRBV7-2 to TRBJ2-5; TRBD2 aligns across 7 bases. Germline values: CDR1 SGHTA, CDR2 FQGNSA. With V trimmed by 3 bases and J by 4 bases, 11 bases remained unmatched. This CDR3 is built from 16 residues.

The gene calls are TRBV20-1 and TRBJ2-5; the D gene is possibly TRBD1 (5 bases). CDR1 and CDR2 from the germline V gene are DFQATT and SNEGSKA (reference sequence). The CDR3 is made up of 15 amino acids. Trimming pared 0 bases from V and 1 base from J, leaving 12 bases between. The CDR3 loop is CSARDSRQGQETQYF. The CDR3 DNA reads TGCAGTGCTAGAGATTCACGGCAGGGCCAAGAGACCCAGTACTTC.

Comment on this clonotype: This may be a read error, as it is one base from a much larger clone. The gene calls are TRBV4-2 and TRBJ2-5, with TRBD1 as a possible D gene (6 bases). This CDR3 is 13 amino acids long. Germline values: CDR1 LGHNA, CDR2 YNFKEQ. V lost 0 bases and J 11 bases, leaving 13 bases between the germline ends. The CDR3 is CASSQDQGHGQYF. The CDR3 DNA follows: TGTGCCAGCAGCCAAGATCAGGGGCACGGGCAGTACTTC.

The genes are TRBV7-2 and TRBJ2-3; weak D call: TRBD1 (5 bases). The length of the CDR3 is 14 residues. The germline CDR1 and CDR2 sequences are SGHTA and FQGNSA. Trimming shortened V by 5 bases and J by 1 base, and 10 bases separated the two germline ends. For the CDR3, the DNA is TGTGCCAGCAGCCGCGTGGGGCGCACAGATACGCAGTATTTT. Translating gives CASSRVGRTDTQYF.

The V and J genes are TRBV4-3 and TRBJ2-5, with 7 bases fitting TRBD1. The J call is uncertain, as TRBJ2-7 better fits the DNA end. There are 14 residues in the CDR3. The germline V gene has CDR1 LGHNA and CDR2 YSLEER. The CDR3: CASSQTQGPYEQYF. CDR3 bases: TGCGCCAGCAGCCAGACACAGGGGCCCTACGAGCAGTACTTC.

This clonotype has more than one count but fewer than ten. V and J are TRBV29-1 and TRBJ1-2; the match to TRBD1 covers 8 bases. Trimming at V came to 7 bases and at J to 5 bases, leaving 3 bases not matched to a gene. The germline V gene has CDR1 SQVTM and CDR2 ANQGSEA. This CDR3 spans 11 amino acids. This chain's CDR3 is CSGRQGYGYTF. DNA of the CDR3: TGCAGCGGGAGACAGGGGTATGGCTACACCTTC.

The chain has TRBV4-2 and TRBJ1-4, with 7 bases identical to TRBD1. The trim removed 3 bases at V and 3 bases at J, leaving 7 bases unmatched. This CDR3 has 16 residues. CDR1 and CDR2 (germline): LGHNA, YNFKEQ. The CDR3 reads CASSHRQGSANEKLFF. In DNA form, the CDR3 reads TGTGCCAGCAGCCATCGACAGGGATCAGCTAATGAAAAACTGTTTTTT.

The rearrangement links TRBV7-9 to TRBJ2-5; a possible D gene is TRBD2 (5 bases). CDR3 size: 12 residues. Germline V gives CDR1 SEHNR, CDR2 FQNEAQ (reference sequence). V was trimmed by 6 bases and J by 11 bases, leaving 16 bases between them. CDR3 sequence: CASRYDYNEQYF. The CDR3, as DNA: TGTGCCAGCAGGTACGACTACAATGAGCAGTACTTC.

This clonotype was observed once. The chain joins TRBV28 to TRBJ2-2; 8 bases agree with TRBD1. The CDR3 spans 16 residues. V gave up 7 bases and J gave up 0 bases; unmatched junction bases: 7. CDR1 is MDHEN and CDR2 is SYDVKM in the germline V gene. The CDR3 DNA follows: TGTGCCAGCAAAGACAGGGGCCACGCGAACACCGGGGAGCTGTTTTTT. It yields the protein CASKDRGHANTGELFF.

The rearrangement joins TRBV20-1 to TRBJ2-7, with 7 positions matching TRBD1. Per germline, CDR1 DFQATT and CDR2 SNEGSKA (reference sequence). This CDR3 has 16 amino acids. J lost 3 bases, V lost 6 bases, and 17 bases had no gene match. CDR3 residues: CSATEVRTGVNYEQYF. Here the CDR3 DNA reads TGCAGTGCGACCGAGGTCAGGACAGGCGTTAACTACGAGCAGTACTTC.

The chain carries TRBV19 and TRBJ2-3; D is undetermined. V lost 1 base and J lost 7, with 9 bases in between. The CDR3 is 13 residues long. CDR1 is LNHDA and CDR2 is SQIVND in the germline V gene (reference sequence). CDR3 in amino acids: CASSIVYRNTQYF. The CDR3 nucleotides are TGTGCCAGTAGTATAGTTTATCGGAATACGCAGTATTTT.

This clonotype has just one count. CDR3 in DNA: TGTGCCAGCGGAGACAGGGTATTTCGGGAGCAGTACTTC. Translation gives CASGDRVFREQYF. The chain recombines TRBV2 with TRBJ2-7; 7 bases align to TRBD1. The germline CDR1 and CDR2 sequences are SNHLY and FYNNEI. There are 13 residues in the CDR3. V was pared by 8 bases and J by 7 bases, with 11 bases of the junction left unmatched.

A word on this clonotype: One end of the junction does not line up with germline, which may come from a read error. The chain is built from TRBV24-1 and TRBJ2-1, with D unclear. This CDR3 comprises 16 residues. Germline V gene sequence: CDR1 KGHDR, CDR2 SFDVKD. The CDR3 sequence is CVTSDRTSRILDEQFF. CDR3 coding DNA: TGTGTCACCAGTGATCGGACCAGCCGGATTTTGGATGAGCAGTTCTTC.

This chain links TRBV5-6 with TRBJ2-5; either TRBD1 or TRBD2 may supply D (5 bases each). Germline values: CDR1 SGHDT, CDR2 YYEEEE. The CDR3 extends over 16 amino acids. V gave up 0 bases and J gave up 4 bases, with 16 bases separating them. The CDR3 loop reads CASSLGSGLEGETQYF. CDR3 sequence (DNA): TGTGCCAGCAGCTTGGGCTCGGGGCTAGAGGGAGAGACCCAGTACTTC.

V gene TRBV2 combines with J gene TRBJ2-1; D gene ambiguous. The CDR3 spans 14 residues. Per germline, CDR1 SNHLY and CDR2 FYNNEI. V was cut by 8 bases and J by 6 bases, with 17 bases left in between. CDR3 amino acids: CASYRNPGSNEQFF. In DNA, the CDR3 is TGTGCCAGCTACCGGAACCCCGGAAGCAATGAGCAGTTCTTC.

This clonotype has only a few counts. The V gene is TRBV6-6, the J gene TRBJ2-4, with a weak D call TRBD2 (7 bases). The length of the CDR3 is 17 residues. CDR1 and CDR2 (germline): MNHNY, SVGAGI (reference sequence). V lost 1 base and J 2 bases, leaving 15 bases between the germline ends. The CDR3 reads CASSYYGGGGSKNIQYF. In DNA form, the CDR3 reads TGTGCCAGCAGTTACTACGGGGGAGGGGGGTCCAAAAACATTCAGTACTTC.

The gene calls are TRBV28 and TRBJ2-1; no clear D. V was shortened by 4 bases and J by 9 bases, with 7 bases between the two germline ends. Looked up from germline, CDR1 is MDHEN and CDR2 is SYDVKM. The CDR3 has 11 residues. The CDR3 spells CASSSMFEQFF. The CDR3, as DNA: TGTGCCAGCAGTTCCATGTTTGAGCAGTTCTTC.